The sequence of this T cell receptor beta chain was determined in a study of Tregs in tolerant kidney transplant recipients (dated by TCRdb to about 2019). The study in broad terms: The study applied TCRbeta sequencing to find donor-specific regulatory T cells before combined kidney and bone marrow transplantation and then followed those same cells after transplant. In a few healthy controls, several methods of expanding Tregs specific for an allogeneic donor were compared by TCRbeta repertoire sequencing.

Thawed PBMCs were FACS-sorted into unstimulated Tregs (CD4+CD25+CD127-), CD4+ non-Tregs (CD4+CD25-), CD4 cells and CD8 cells. Healthy control blood was obtained either as purchased buffy coats or from healthy volunteers. Healthy control blood was processed to PBMCs with a Ficoll density gradient and then cryopreserved, whereas patient PBMCs were collected both before and after transplant. About this clone itself: Its recognized antigen is unknown. Base qualities are not recorded, but no much larger clone differs from it by a single base.

For TCRbeta CDR3 sequencing, genomic DNA was extracted from sorted cells using the QIAGEN DNeasy Blood and Tissue Kit. High-throughput TCRbeta CDR3 sequencing was carried out commercially through immunoSEQ, with PCR amplification with bias correction and internal controls included. In the source study's methods: Unique productive TCRbeta sequences were defined by CDR3 nucleotide sequence when primers matched and otherwise by CDR3 amino acid sequence together with Vbeta and Jbeta genes. To correct for sorting error, sequences found in more than one sorted population at a frequency ratio of 2:1 or less were discarded, and the remaining shared sequences were assigned to the population with the higher frequency. A sequence was defined as donor-reactive if the sequence was expanded at least 5-fold in CFSE-low cells compared with unstimulated cells and had a frequency of at least 0.01% in CFSE-low cells. Repertoire divergence was quantified by Jensen-Shannon divergence calculated from the top 100 TCRbeta sequences ranked by frequency. For samples with multiple sequencing runs, sorting error was corrected separately for each run before the runs were pooled. TCRdb mirrors the immuneACCESS table, restricted to in-frame sequences. Some clones are absent from its copies; in checked studies, under half trace to an unresolved V gene, and the reason for the others is unknown. That table gives V, J and clone size, and the DNA gave D and trimming. This sample is represented by tens of thousands of clones; over 85% of them were singletons. The ten largest clones represent about 4.9% of the sample.

Results the study describes overall, beyond this receptor: Because only a small number of patients were included, the study had limitations, and the results will need to be validated in larger populations as well as under other immunosuppression protocols. Biological reproducibility was not directly addressed, though technical replication error appeared minimal. Expanding Tregs with activated donor B cells appeared to identify the most biologically relevant and donor-specific TCRbeta repertoire.

The trim is 6 bases for V and 3 bases for J, with a gap of 17 bases between the germline ends. Measured from the cysteine to the phenylalanine, the CDR3 is 16 residues long. The entry retains the CDR3 DNA only, 48 bases that are in frame from base 1. CDR1 and CDR2 are drawn from the germline V gene (reference sequence): MNHNY, SVGAGI. The TCR comes from a human donor in good health. The V gene is TRBV6-6 and the J gene is TRBJ1-4; the D gene identity is not certain. Sequencing was carried out using CD8+ T cells from blood. The DNA reads TGTGCCAGCAGCCAGTACTCCGGGCCGTCTAATGAAAAACTGTTTTTT. It codes for CASSQYSGPSNEKLFF.